This TCR beta chain was retrieved from a study of post-analysis software for immune sequencing data. Overall study context: Several disease courses (relapsing-remitting, secondary progressive and progressive-relapsing) of multiple sclerosis were included. Regarding the study as a whole: Several TRBV segments (TRBV5-6, TRBV5-1 and TRBV20-1 among them) occurred more frequently in patients than in controls.

Remarks on this clonotype: The antigen remains unidentified.

This CDR3 has 16 residues. Looked up from germline, CDR1 is MGHRA and CDR2 is YSYEKL. Deletions cut 1 base from V and 0 bases from J, with 9 bases between. cDNA libraries of TCR beta carried unique molecular identifiers. MiXCR was run by TCRdb on the PCR reads, yielding one entry per CDR3 protein. The data contain hundreds of thousands of distinct CDR3 sequences, roughly three fifths of them singletons. The receptor was isolated from a girl aged 2-10 years with multiple sclerosis. Sequencing was carried out using blood. The chain carries TRBV4-1 and TRBJ1-4; D is unclear. This CDR3 reads CASSQVVGTTNEKLFF. CDR3 DNA sequence: TGCGCCAGCAGCCAAGTTGTAGGAACAACTAATGAAAAACTGTTTTTT.